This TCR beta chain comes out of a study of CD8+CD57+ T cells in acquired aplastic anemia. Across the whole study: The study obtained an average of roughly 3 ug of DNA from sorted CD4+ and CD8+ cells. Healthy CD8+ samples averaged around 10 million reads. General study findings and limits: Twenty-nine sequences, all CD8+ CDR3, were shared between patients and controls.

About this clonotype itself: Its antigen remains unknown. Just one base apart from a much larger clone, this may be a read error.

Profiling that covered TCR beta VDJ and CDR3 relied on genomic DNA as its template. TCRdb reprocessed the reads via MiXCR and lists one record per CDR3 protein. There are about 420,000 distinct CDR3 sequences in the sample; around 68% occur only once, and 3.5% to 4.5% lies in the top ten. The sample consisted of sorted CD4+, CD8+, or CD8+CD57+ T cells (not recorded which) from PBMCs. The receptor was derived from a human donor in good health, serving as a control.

CDR3 bases: TGCGCCAGCAGCCAACTAAGCGGGGGAAAGGAAAATAAGCAGTTCTTC. Its protein product is CASSQLSGGKENKQFF. J is TRBJ2-1 and V is TRBV4-3, with 8 bases matching TRBD2. Trimming cost V 2 bases and J 11 bases; bases outside gene matches: 14. The CDR3 runs to 16 residues. Germline V lookup: CDR1 LGHNA, CDR2 YSLEER.